This T cell receptor (beta chain) was found in a study of OX40 agonist ivuxolimab in advanced cancers. Turning to the study itself: Those enrolled were less than 85% male, with a mean age of about 60 years and ages from about 20 to 85. Study findings and constraints: CD8+ T cells were the subset that, on average, had more expanded clones than CD4+.

Assay used: immunoSEQ multiplex PCR; TCRdb lists only in-frame clones, some missing. This sample has 50,000 to 70,000 clones; roughly 80% occur once, and the top ten carry about 3.5%. The CDR3 is made up of 15 amino acids. The germline gives CDR1 MDHEN, CDR2 SYDVKM. V shed 8 bases and J 4 bases; nucleotides not matched to a gene: 12. On this clone itself: Its antigen is not identified.

Patients with a history of autoimmune disease or on systemic immunosuppression were excluded. The material sequenced was CD4+ or CD8+ T cells sorted from blood, taken in a trial of the OX40 agonist ivuxolimab. V and J are TRBV28 and TRBJ2-7, with 9 positions matching TRBD1. This TCR was recovered from an adult with an advanced solid tumor such as melanoma, head and neck, liver or kidney cancer. The CDR3 region has the DNA TGTGCCAGCGTACACCCGGGACAGGGATTTTACGAGCAGTACTTC. It specifies CASVHPGQGFYEQYF.